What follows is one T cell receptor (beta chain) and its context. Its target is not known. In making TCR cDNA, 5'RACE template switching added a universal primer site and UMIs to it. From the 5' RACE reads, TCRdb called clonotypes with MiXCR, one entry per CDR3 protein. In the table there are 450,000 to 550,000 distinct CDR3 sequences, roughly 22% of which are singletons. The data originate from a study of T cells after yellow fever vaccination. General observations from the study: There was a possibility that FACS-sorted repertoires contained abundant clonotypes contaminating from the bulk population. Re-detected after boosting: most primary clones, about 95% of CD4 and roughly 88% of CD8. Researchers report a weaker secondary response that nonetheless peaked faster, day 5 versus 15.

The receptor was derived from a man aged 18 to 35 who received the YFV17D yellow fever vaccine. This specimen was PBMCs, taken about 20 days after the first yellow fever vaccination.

CDR3 DNA: TGCGCCAGCAGCTTGGTACGGCACCAAGAGACCCAGTACTTC. As protein: CASSLVRHQETQYF. The chain uses TRBV5-1 and TRBJ2-5; D ambiguous. V was clipped by 0 bases and J by 0 bases, with 6 bases between them. Germline CDR1 SGHRS, CDR2 YFSETQ. CDR3 size: 14 residues. Looking up the rest from reference TRBV5-1 and TRBJ2-5 gives the full variable domain: KAGVTQTPRYLIKTRGQQVTLSCSPISGHRSVSWYQQTPGQGLQFLFEYFSETQRNKGNFPGRFSGRQFSNSRSEMNVSTLELGDSALYLCASSLVRHQETQYFGPGTRLLVL.